This TCR beta chain was sequenced for a study of PD-1 blockade in classical Hodgkin lymphoma. Background on the study: Every 2 weeks, patients had 3 mg/kg nivolumab intravenously. Study-level points and caveats: Complete responders matched newly diagnosed patients in baseline diversity. At baseline, newly diagnosed patients reportedly showed less TCR diversity than healthy donors. Among the patients, those starting nivolumab under 1 year after ASCT were excluded.

Regarding time point: cycle 4 day 1 (C4D1), after around six weeks of nivolumab. Every single patient, without exception, relapsed after autologous stem cell transplantation, and brentuximab vedotin exposure varied. The V and J ends lost 0 bases and 3 bases respectively, with 9 bases between them. Looked up from germline, CDR1 is KGHSY and CDR2 is FQNENV. The CDR3 contains 14 residues. Assay used: immunoSEQ multiplex PCR; TCRdb lists only in-frame clones, some missing. The table records roughly 56,000 clones, roughly 85% of them present only once. A word on this clone: What it binds is not known.

The TCR sequence derives from a human donor with classical Hodgkin lymphoma. The chain recombines TRBV16 with TRBJ2-7; D unclear. Material: peripheral blood mononuclear cells (PBMCs), obtained before the fourth cycle of nivolumab. The CDR3 loop is CASSQSLRYYEQYF. In nucleotides, the CDR3 is TGTGCCAGCAGCCAATCACTGAGATACTACGAGCAGTACTTC.